A selection of T cell receptor beta chains follows, all from one sample in a study of cytotoxic CD8 clonotypes in ibrutinib-treated CLL. Sequencing used immunoSEQ multiplex PCR; TCRdb keeps in-frame clones, though not all of them. The sample consists of about 140,000 clones, around 90% of them appearing once. Source: PBMCs, taken after 12 months of ibrutinib treatment. The origin of the receptors is a human donor with chronic lymphocytic leukemia. Each CDR3 is given without its conserved first and last residue. The D gene is left open where the match is weak.

TRBV10-1	TRBJ2-7	NA	ASSEVGGSGAEQY
TRBV27	TRBJ2-4	NA	ASRTGGNIQY
TRBV7-3	TRBJ2-2	NA	ASSPTPAFPNTGELF
TRBV28	TRBJ1-2	NA	ASSLSGYGYT
TRBV5-1	TRBJ2-7	NA	ASSFMVGGVYEQY
TRBV5-8	TRBJ2-1	NA	ASSLSGTIFVNEQF
TRBV27	TRBJ1-4	TRBD1	ASSRTGYNEKLF
TRBV11-2	TRBJ2-2	NA	ASSLAASLVAGELF
TRBV28	TRBJ2-3	TRBD2	ASSPGLAGAFTQY
TRBV7-8	TRBJ2-3	NA	ASSLVPSDSPVTDTQY
TRBV28	TRBJ2-7	NA	ASSFFLGRGEQY
TRBV9	TRBJ2-1	TRBD2	ASSQTSGRPLEQF
TRBV5-1	TRBJ1-4	NA	ASSPLGGSTNEKLF
TRBV28	TRBJ2-7	NA	ASSFDRDSTYEQY
TRBV2	TRBJ2-1	TRBD2	ASSSGLAREQF
TRBV27	TRBJ2-7	TRBD1	ASSHGDRRNEQY
TRBV9	TRBJ2-2	NA	ASSGGELF
TRBV29-1	TRBJ1-5	NA	SVYDPSSNQPQH
TRBV5-1	TRBJ2-2	NA	ASIMDSTYTGELF
TRBV7-7	TRBJ2-1	NA	ASSLSVHNEQF
TRBV4-3	TRBJ1-1	NA	ASSQDLDTEAF
TRBV7-9	TRBJ1-2	NA	ASSHGTAGGYT
TRBV7-8	TRBJ2-1	NA	ASSFDPGYNEQF
TRBV5-6	TRBJ2-7	NA	ASSLVEGTPFFPYEQY
TRBV6-5	TRBJ2-1	NA	ASSYSLGAGEQF
TRBV27	TRBJ1-3	NA	ASSPLGAGNTIY
TRBV27	TRBJ1-1	TRBD1	ASSLLQGRNTEAF
TRBV7-3	TRBJ2-1	TRBD2	ASSSGLAGGPNEQF
TRBV6-4	TRBJ2-2	NA	ASSDARQRQQYTNTGELF
TRBV7-3	TRBJ2-2	NA	ASGTSLSGELF
TRBV29-1	TRBJ1-1	NA	SAGNTEAF
TRBV7-3	TRBJ2-2	TRBD1	ASSSRQGTPNTGELF
TRBV19	TRBJ1-5	TRBD1	ASSMRGGQKYQPQH
TRBV11-3	TRBJ1-1	NA	ASSLHGAEAF
TRBV7-9	TRBJ1-1	NA	AQWGLNTEAF
TRBV27	TRBJ2-2	TRBD1	ASGPTGVTGELF
TRBV28	TRBJ2-1	TRBD1	ASSPSLGTGILNEQF
TRBV5-1	TRBJ1-1	NA	ASSFNRGDTEAF
TRBV28	TRBJ1-2	TRBD1	ASASGTGAGYT
TRBV6-5	TRBJ2-5	TRBD2	ASSYELAGVETQY
TRBV6-6	TRBJ2-1	TRBD2	ASGGTSGSWDNEQF
TRBV2	TRBJ1-5	NA	ASSPIGSNQPQH